The 28 T cell receptor beta chains below all came from one sample that was sequenced in a study of T cell clones after liver transplantation. Repertoires were generated with immunoSEQ multiplex PCR, while TCRdb's copy carries only in-frame clones and drops some. The data hold some 59,000 clones, with 60% to 80% observed a single time. Source: CD4+ T cells from blood, taken at the 22-month timepoint. These receptor sequences come from a human patient who received a liver transplant. Some of the T cells may derive from the graft donor.

The chain uses TRBV7-9 and TRBJ1-3; D unclear. V lost 5 bases, J lost 7 bases, and 12 bases lay in between. CDR1 and CDR2 from the germline V gene are SEHNR and FQNEAQ (reference sequence). The CDR3 consists of 13 residues. Here the CDR3 reads CASSLGPLNTIYF. The CDR3 region has the DNA TGTGCCAGCAGCCTCGGACCCCTCAACACCATATATTTT.

The rearrangement joins TRBV5-6 to TRBJ1-6; 9 bases map to TRBD1. Losses at the gene ends were 2 bases for V and 6 bases for J; bases not matched to a gene: 9. Germline CDR1 SGHDT, CDR2 YYEEEE. The CDR3 spans 17 residues. CDR3 nucleotides: TGTGCCAGCAGCTTTGGGGGACCGGGACAGGGTAATTCACCCCTCCACTTT. Its protein product is CASSFGGPGQGNSPLHF.

A few counts support this clone. This chain links TRBV28 with TRBJ1-5; the D gene is possibly TRBD1 (6 bases). The CDR3 runs to 14 residues. CDR1 is MDHEN, CDR2 SYDVKM, per germline. Trimming left V 6 bases short and J 5 bases short, with 14 bases between. The CDR3 bases are TGTGCCAGCAGCGGACCCCAGGGGTATCAGCCCCAGCATTTT. Protein product: CASSGPQGYQPQHF.

In its sample, this clone was seen a few times. The chain combines TRBV28 with TRBJ1-2; no definite D call. This CDR3 comprises 12 residues. Germline V lookup: CDR1 MDHEN, CDR2 SYDVKM. The ends were cut back, 3 bases at V and 5 bases at J, with 7 bases in the middle. CDR3 sequence reads: CASSFQQYGYTF. In DNA form, the CDR3 reads TGTGCCAGCAGTTTTCAGCAATATGGCTACACCTTC.

This clone was picked up a small number of times. This chain connects TRBV7-6 to TRBJ2-3; 8 nucleotides line up with TRBD2. Germline values: CDR1 SGHVS, CDR2 FNYEAQ. The CDR3 is made up of 17 amino acids. Unmatched junction bases numbered 14, after V lost 2 bases and J lost 7 bases. Here the CDR3 DNA reads TGTGCCAGCAGCTTAAGTCGGGGGGGCCGAAATGGGAATACGCAGTATTTT. Translated, it gives CASSLSRGGRNGNTQYF.

The chain has TRBV18 and TRBJ1-2; 8 bases agree with TRBD1. Looked up from germline, CDR1 is KGHSH and CDR2 is LQKENI. V lost 4 bases to trimming and J lost 3 bases; unmatched junction nucleotides: 1. This CDR3 spans 13 amino acids. The chain's CDR3 is CASSLGQDYGYTF. The CDR3 coding sequence is TGTGCCAGCTCACTGGGACAGGACTATGGCTACACCTTC. Supplemented by reference TRBV18 and TRBJ1-2, the full variable domain reads NAGVMQNPRHLVRRRGQEARLRCSPMKGHSHVYWYRQLPEEGLKFMVYLQKENIIDESGMPKERFSAEFPKEGPSILRIQQVVRGDSAAYFCASSLGQDYGYTFGSGTRLTVV.

V gene TRBV7-2 combines with J gene TRBJ2-3; the match to TRBD2 covers 9 bases. The CDR3 covers 17 residues. J was trimmed by 3 bases and V by 6 bases; bases with no gene match: 13. Germline V lookup: CDR1 SGHTA, CDR2 FQGNSA. The DNA for the CDR3 is TGTGCCAGCAGTCTCCTGAGCGGGGGGACTGTTACAGATACGCAGTATTTT. Amino acids: CASSLLSGGTVTDTQYF.

The chain links TRBV9 to TRBJ1-1; D remains ambiguous. CDR1 and CDR2 (germline): SGDLS, YYNGEE. The CDR3 extends over 17 amino acids. The germline V and J ends were trimmed by 3 bases and 1 base, with 19 bases remaining between them. CDR3 in amino acids: CASSAQLRGQTNTEAFF. DNA of the CDR3: TGTGCCAGCAGCGCCCAATTAAGAGGGCAGACGAACACTGAAGCTTTCTTT.

The chain employs TRBV5-6 and TRBJ1-2, with TRBD1 matching 9 bases. Losses at the gene ends were 2 bases for V and 2 bases for J; bases not matched to a gene: 4. CDR3 length: 15 residues. Germline CDR1 SGHDT, CDR2 YYEEEE. Here the CDR3 DNA reads TGTGCCAGCAGCTTCCGGGACAGGGTCAACTATGGCTACACCTTC. Its protein is CASSFRDRVNYGYTF.

The chain combines TRBV7-2 with TRBJ2-7; tentatively, D is TRBD1 or TRBD2 (5 bases each). V shed 6 bases and J shed 5 bases, with 26 bases lying between them. CDR3 size: 17 residues. Germline V gene sequence: CDR1 SGHTA, CDR2 FQGNSA. CDR3 DNA sequence: TGTGCCAGCAGTGCCCGACCCGGGACGGCCTCGGCTAACGAGCAGTACTTC. Protein sequence: CASSARPGTASANEQYF.

The rearrangement links TRBV11-2 to TRBJ1-4; D possibly corresponds to TRBD1 (5 bases). Germline V lookup: CDR1 SGHAT, CDR2 FQNNGV. CDR3 size: 16 residues. Trimming took 1 base from V and 3 from J, leaving 12 bases between them. The CDR3, as DNA: TGTGCCAGCAGCTTAGTCTTCGGACAAGCTAATGAAAAACTGTTTTTT. Encoded protein: CASSLVFGQANEKLFF. The variable domain in full, completed from reference TRBV11-2 and TRBJ1-4, reads EAGVAQSPRYKIIEKRQSVAFWCNPISGHATLYWYQQILGQGPKLLIQFQNNGVVDDSQLPKDRFSAERLKGVDSTLKIQPAKLEDSAVYLCASSLVFGQANEKLFFGSGTQLSVL.

The rearrangement uses TRBV19 and TRBJ1-1, with a possible D match to TRBD1 (6 bases). The CDR3 spans 14 residues. The V gene lost 0 bases and the J gene lost 7 bases, with 12 bases spanning the gap. Germline V gives CDR1 LNHDA, CDR2 SQIVND (reference sequence). CDR3 region: CASSIEGGHDEAFF. DNA of the CDR3: TGTGCCAGTAGTATAGAGGGGGGGCATGATGAAGCTTTCTTT.

This clone is medium-sized by share. This chain uses TRBV28 with TRBJ1-6; no clear D gene. The CDR3 is 12 amino acids. V shed 3 bases and J shed 7 bases, with 4 bases lying between them. The germline gives CDR1 MDHEN, CDR2 SYDVKM. In DNA, the CDR3 is TGTGCCAGCAGTTTGAAGAATTCACCCCTCCACTTT. It is translated as CASSLKNSPLHF. Together with reference TRBV28 and TRBJ1-6, the CDR3 gives the full variable domain: DVKVTQSSRYLVKRTGEKVFLECVQDMDHENMFWYRQDPGLGLRLIYFSYDVKMKEKGDIPEGYSVSREKKERFSLILESASTNQTSMYLCASSLKNSPLHFGNGTRLTVT.

V and J are TRBV2 and TRBJ2-3; D is undetermined. The CDR3 is made up of 16 amino acids. V shed 0 bases and J shed 3 bases, with 13 bases lying between them. CDR1 is SNHLY, CDR2 FYNNEI, per germline. Here the CDR3 reads CASSEAVSLGTDTQYF. The CDR3 DNA sequence: TGTGCCAGCAGTGAAGCAGTTAGCCTAGGGACAGATACGCAGTATTTT.

This clone was observed a handful of times. The gene calls are TRBV7-2 and TRBJ1-6, with D perhaps matching TRBD1 (5 bases). Germline CDR1 is SGHTA and CDR2 is FQGNSA. Trimming shortened V by 5 bases and J by 6 bases, and 14 bases separated the two germline ends. This CDR3 contains 15 residues. The CDR3 bases are TGTGCCAGCAGCATAGGGAGGGGTGGTAATTCACCCCTCCACTTT. The encoded protein is CASSIGRGGNSPLHF.

The CDR3 loop is CASSQNQGANTEAFF. The DNA of the CDR3 is TGCGCCAGCAGCCAAAACCAGGGGGCGAACACTGAAGCTTTCTTT. This chain joins TRBV4-1 and TRBJ1-1; 8 bases align to TRBD1. The ends lost 2 bases at V and 1 base at J; junction bases unmatched: 3. CDR1 and CDR2 (germline): MGHRA, YSYEKL. This CDR3 is built from 15 residues.

This rearrangement joins TRBV2 to TRBJ1-5; 12 bases agree with TRBD1. CDR3 length: 15 residues. J was trimmed by 2 bases and V by 6 bases; bases with no gene match: 2. CDR1 SNHLY and CDR2 FYNNEI come from the germline V gene. This CDR3 is CASRGQGAGNQPQHF. For the CDR3, the DNA is TGTGCCAGCAGGGGACAGGGGGCGGGCAATCAGCCCCAGCATTTT.

The chain carries TRBV7-6 and TRBJ2-1, with D perhaps matching TRBD1 (8 bases). There are 19 residues in the CDR3. CDR1 and CDR2 (germline): SGHVS, FNYEAQ. The V and J ends lost 1 base and 4 bases respectively, with 23 bases between them. For the CDR3, the DNA is TGTGCCAGCAGCTTAGGTTCCCGGACAGGGAGGGAGGGATACAATGAGCAGTTCTTC. It encodes CASSLGSRTGREGYNEQFF.

This chain connects TRBV28 to TRBJ1-3; 7 bases fit TRBD1. This CDR3 spans 16 amino acids. J lost 0 bases, V lost 1 base, and 3 bases had no gene match. Per germline, CDR1 MDHEN and CDR2 SYDVKM. CDR3 DNA sequence: TGTGCCAGCAGTTTATCAGGGGGTAGCTCTGGAAACACCATATATTTT. The encoded protein is CASSLSGGSSGNTIYF.

The chain uses TRBV7-3 and TRBJ1-5; D might be TRBD1 (5 bases). This CDR3 comprises 16 residues. V lost 4 bases to trimming and J lost 0 bases, with 13 bases between them. The germline V gene has CDR1 SGHTA and CDR2 FQGTGA. The CDR3 nucleotides read TGTGCCAGCAGCTCATCTGACAGATATAGCAATCAGCCCCAGCATTTT. Its protein product is CASSSSDRYSNQPQHF. The full variable domain, with the rest looked up from reference TRBV7-3 and TRBJ1-5, is GAGVSQTPSNKVTEKGKYVELRCDPISGHTALYWYRQSLGQGPEFLIYFQGTGAADDSGLPNDRFFAVRPEGSVSTLKIQRTERGDSAVYLCASSSSDRYSNQPQHFGDGTRLSIL.

V gene TRBV7-2 combines with J gene TRBJ1-5, with no clear D. The CDR3 runs 14 residues. CDR1 and CDR2 from the germline V gene are SGHTA and FQGNSA. V gave up 4 bases and J gave up 0 bases, with 7 bases separating them. CDR3 nucleotides: TGTGCCAGCAGCTCAGATGATAGCAATCAGCCCCAGCATTTT. Its translation: CASSSDDSNQPQHF. Drawing the rest from reference TRBV7-2 and TRBJ1-5, the complete variable domain is GAGVSQSPSNKVTEKGKDVELRCDPISGHTALYWYRQSLGQGLEFLIYFQGNSAPDKSGLPSDRFSAERTGGSVSTLTIQRTQQEDSAVYLCASSSDDSNQPQHFGDGTRLSIL.

This clone showed up just a few times. The rearrangement uses TRBV4-2 and TRBJ1-2; no reliable D call. The CDR3 is 14 residues long. With 1 base removed from V and 5 bases from J, the gap between germline ends came to 11 bases. CDR1 and CDR2 (germline): LGHNA, YNFKEQ. DNA for the CDR3: TGTGCCAGCAGCCAAGCCCACGGGGAGTATGGCTACACCTTC. Translation gives CASSQAHGEYGYTF.

V and J are TRBV27 and TRBJ2-7, with 10 bases aligning to TRBD1. The length of the CDR3 is 15 residues. Germline trimming cut 0 bases from V and 5 bases from J; bases unmatched to any gene: 4. CDR1 is MNHEY and CDR2 is SMNVEV in the germline V gene (reference sequence). CDR3 in DNA: TGTGCCAGCAGTTTATCGAGGGACAGGGGAAACGAGCAGTACTTC. Its translation is CASSLSRDRGNEQYF.

Within the sample, this clone is medium-sized. J is TRBJ2-2 and V is TRBV6-1; the D is unclear. The V end was cut by 3 bases, the J end by 7 bases, with 6 bases between. Germline CDR1 is MNHNS and CDR2 is SASEGT. The CDR3 has 12 amino acids. CDR3 sequence: CASSETGGELFF. CDR3 bases: TGTGCCAGCAGTGAGACTGGCGGGGAGCTGTTTTTT.

The chain uses TRBV2 and TRBJ2-5, with D possibly TRBD2 on 6 matching bases. The CDR3 consists of 13 residues. Germline V gene lookup returns CDR1 SNHLY and CDR2 FYNNEI. V gave up 1 base and J gave up 7 bases, with 10 bases separating them. The CDR3 DNA follows: TGTGCCAGCAGTGAAGAGGAGGGTGGGACCCAGTACTTC. Translating it yields CASSEEEGGTQYF.

The chain has TRBV6-6 and TRBJ1-4; 7 bases agree with TRBD1. This CDR3 region has 15 residues. Germline CDR1 is MNHNY and CDR2 is SVGAGI (reference sequence). J gave up 5 bases and V 2 bases, and 5 bases lay outside the gene matches. The CDR3 reads CASSYRGQTNEKLFF. For the CDR3, the DNA is TGTGCCAGCAGTTACAGGGGACAGACAAATGAAAAACTGTTTTTT.

The chain uses TRBV30 and TRBJ2-6; D not certain. Germline loops: CDR1 GTSNPN, CDR2 SVGIG (reference sequence). CDR3 length: 15 amino acids. V was trimmed by 2 bases and J by 0 bases, leaving 8 bases between them. Here the CDR3 DNA reads TGTGCCTGGAGTCACCGCAGCTCTGGGGCCAACGTCCTGACTTTC. Translated: CAWSHRSSGANVLTF.

This clone was seen a handful of times. The chain joins TRBV14 to TRBJ2-3, with D tentatively TRBD1 (6 bases). V lost 5 bases, J lost 3 bases, and 12 bases lay in between. CDR1 and CDR2 (germline): SGHDN, FVKESK. The length of the CDR3 is 14 residues. The CDR3 nucleotides are TGTGCCAGCAGCGAACGACAGGAAACAGATACGCAGTATTTT. This sequence encodes CASSERQETDTQYF.